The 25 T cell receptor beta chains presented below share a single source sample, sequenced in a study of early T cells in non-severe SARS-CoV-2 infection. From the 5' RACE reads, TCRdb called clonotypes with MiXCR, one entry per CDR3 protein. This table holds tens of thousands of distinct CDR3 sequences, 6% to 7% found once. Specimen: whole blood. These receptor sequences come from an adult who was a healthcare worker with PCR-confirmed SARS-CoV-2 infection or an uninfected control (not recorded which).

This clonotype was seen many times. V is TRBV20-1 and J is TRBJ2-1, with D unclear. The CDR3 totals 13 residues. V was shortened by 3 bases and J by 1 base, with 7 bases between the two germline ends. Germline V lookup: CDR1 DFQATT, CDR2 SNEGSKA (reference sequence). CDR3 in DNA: TGCAGTGCTAGCCCGGAATCCTACAATGAGCAGTTCTTC. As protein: CSASPESYNEQFF.

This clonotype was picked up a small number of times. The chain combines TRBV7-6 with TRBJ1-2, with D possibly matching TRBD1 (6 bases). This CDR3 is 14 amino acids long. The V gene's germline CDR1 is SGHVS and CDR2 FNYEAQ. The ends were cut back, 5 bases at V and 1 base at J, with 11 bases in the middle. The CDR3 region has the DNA TGTGCCAGCAGCCCGGACAGCCTTAACTATGGCTACACCTTC. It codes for CASSPDSLNYGYTF.

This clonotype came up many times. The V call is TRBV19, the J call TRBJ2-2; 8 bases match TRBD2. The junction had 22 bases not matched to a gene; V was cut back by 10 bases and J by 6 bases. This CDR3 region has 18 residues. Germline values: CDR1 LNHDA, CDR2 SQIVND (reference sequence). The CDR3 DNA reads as TGTGCCACCGGAGAGAGATTGAGCGGGAGAAAGGCCGCCGGGGAGCTGTTTTTT. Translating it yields CATGERLSGRKAAGELFF.

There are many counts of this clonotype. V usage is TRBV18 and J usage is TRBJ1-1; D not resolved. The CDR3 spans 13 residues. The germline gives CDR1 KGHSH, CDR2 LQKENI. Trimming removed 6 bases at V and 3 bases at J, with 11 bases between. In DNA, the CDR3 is TGTGCCAGCTCGTTAAGTCGGGACACTGAAGCTTTCTTT. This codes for CASSLSRDTEAFF.

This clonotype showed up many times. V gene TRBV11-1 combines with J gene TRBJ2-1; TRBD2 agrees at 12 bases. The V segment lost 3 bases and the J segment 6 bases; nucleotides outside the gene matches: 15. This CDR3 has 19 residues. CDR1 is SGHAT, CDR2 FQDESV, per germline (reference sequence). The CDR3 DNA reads TGTGCCAGCAGCTTCGCGGCACCACTAGCGGGAGGTAAAGGCAATGAGCAGTTCTTC. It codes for CASSFAAPLAGGKGNEQFF.

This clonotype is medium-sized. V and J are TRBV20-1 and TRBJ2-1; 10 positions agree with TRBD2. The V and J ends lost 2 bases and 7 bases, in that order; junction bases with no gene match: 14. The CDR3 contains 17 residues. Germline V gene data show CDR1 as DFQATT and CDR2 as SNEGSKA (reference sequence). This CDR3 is CSARSLRLAGGPNEQFF. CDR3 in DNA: TGCAGTGCTAGATCGTTGAGACTAGCGGGCGGTCCAAATGAGCAGTTCTTC.

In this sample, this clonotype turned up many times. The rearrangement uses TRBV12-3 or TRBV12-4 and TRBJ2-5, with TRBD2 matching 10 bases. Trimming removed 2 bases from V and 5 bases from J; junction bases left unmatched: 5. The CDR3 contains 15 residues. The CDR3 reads CASSLRSSGSETQYF. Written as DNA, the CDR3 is TGTGCCAGCAGTTTACGTTCTAGCGGGAGTGAGACCCAGTACTTC.

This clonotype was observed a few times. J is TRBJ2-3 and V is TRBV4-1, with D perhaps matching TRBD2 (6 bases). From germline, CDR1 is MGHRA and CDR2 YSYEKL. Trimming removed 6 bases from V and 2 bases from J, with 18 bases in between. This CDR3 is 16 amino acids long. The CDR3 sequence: CASSSTPGLNTDTQYF. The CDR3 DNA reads TGCGCCAGCAGTTCAACGCCGGGACTTAACACAGATACGCAGTATTTT.

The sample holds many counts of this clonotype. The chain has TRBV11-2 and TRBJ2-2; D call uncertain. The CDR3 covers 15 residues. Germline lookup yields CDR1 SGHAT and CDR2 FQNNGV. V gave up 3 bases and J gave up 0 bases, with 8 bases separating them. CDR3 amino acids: CASSFGPANTGELFF. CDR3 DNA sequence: TGTGCCAGCAGCTTCGGACCCGCGAACACCGGGGAGCTGTTTTTT.

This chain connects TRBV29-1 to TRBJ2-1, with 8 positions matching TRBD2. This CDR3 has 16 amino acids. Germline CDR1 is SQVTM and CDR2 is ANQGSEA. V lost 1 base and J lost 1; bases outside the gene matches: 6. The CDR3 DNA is TGCAGCGTTGAAGGGGGGAGCGGGAGTTCCTACAATGAGCAGTTCTTC. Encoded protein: CSVEGGSGSSYNEQFF.

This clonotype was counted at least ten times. This chain's CDR3 is CASSLSGGGNEQFF. CDR3 nucleotide sequence: TGTGCCAGCAGTTTATCTGGGGGTGGTAATGAGCAGTTCTTC. The genes are TRBV27 and TRBJ2-1; either TRBD1 or TRBD2 may fit D (5 bases each). The V gene lost 0 bases and the J gene lost 7 bases, with 10 bases spanning the gap. Looked up from germline, CDR1 is MNHEY and CDR2 is SMNVEV (reference sequence). This CDR3 is built from 14 residues.

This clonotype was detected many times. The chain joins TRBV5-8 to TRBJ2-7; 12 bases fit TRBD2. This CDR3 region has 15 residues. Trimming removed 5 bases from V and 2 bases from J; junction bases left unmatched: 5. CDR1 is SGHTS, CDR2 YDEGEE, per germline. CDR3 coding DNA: TGTGCCAGCAGGCCGACTAGCGGGAGAACCTACGAGCAGTACTTC. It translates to CASRPTSGRTYEQYF.

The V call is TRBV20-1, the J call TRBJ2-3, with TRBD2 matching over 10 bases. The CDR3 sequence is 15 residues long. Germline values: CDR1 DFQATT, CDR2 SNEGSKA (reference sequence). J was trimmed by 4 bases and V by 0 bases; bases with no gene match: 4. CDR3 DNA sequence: TGCAGTGCTAGAGACCTAGCGGGAGTGGCAGATACGCAGTATTTT. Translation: CSARDLAGVADTQYF.

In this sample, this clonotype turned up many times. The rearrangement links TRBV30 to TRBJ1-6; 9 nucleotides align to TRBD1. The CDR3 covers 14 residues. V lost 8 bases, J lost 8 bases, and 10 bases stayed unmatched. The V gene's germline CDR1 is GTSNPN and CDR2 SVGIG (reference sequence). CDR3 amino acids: CAGITGGDDSPLHF. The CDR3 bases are TGTGCCGGAATCACAGGGGGCGATGATTCACCCCTCCACTTT.

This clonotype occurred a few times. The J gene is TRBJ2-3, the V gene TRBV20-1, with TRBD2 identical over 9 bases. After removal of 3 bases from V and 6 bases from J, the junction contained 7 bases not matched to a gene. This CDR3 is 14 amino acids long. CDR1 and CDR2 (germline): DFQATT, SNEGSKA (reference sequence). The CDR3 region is CSASTGLASDTQYF. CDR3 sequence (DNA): TGCAGTGCTAGTACGGGACTAGCAAGTGATACGCAGTATTTT.

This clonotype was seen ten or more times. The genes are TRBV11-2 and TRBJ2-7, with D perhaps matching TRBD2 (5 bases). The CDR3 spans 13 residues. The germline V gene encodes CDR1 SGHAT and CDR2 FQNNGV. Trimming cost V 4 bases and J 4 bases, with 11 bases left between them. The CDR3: CASSSAVIYEQYF. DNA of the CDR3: TGTGCCAGCAGCTCAGCGGTTATTTACGAGCAGTACTTC.

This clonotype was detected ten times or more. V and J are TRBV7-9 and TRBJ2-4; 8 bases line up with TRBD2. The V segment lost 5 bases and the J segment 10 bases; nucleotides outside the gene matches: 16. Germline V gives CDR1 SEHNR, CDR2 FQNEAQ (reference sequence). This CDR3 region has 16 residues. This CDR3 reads CASSPAGDLPWGIQYF. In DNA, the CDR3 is TGTGCCAGCAGCCCAGCGGGGGATTTACCCTGGGGGATTCAGTACTTC.

The CDR3 bases are TGTGCCAGCAGCTCCCTTTACGAGCAGTACTTC. Translated, it gives CASSSLYEQYF. The chain joins TRBV28 to TRBJ2-7; D not resolved. There are 11 residues in the CDR3. CDR1 is MDHEN, CDR2 SYDVKM, per germline. V lost 6 bases to trimming and J lost 4 bases, with 7 bases between them.

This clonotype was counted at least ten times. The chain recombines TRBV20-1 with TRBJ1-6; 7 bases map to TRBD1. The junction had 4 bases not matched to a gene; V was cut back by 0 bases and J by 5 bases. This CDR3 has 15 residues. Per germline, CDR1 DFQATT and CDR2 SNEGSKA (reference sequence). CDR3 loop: CSARDPTGDNSPLHF. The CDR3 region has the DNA TGCAGTGCTAGAGACCCTACAGGGGATAATTCACCCCTCCACTTT.

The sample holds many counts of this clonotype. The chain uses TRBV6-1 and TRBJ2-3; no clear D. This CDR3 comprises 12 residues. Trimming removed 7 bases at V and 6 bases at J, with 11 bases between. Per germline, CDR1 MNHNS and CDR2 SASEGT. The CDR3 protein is CASKIGYDTQYF. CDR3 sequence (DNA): TGTGCCAGCAAGATAGGGTACGATACGCAGTATTTT.

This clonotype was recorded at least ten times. The CDR3, as DNA: TGTGCCAGCAGTAAAAGGGATTACGAGCAGTACTTC. As protein: CASSKRDYEQYF. V gene TRBV28 combines with J gene TRBJ2-7; D remains unclear. V lost 5 bases to trimming and J lost 4 bases, with 9 bases between them. Germline V gene lookup returns CDR1 MDHEN and CDR2 SYDVKM. This CDR3 is built from 12 residues.

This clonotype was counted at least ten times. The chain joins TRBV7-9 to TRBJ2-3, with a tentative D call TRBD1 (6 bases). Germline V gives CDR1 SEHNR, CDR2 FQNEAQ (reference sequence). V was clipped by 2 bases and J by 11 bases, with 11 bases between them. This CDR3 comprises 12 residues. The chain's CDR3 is CASSLTTGWQYF. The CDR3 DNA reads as TGTGCCAGCAGCTTAACGACAGGATGGCAGTATTTT.

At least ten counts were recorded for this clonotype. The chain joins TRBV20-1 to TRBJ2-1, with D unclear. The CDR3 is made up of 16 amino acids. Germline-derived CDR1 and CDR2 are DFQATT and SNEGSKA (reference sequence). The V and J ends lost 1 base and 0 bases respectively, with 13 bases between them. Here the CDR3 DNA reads TGCAGTGCTAGAGGCCCCCCGCGGTCCTCCTACAATGAGCAGTTCTTC. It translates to CSARGPPRSSYNEQFF.

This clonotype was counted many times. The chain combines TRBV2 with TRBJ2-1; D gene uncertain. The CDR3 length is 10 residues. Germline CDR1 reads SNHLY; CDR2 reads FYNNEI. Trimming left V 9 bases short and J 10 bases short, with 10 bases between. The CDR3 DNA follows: TGTGCCAGTACCGAAGGGGAGCAGTTCTTC. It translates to CASTEGEQFF.

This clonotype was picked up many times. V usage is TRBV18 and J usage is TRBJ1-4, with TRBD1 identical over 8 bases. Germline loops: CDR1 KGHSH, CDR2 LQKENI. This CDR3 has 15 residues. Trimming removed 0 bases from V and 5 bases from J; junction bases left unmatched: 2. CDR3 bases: TGTGCCAGCTCACCACCGTCAGGGGGCAATGAAAAACTGTTTTTT. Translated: CASSPPSGGNEKLFF. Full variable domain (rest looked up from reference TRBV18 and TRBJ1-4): NAGVMQNPRHLVRRRGQEARLRCSPMKGHSHVYWYRQLPEEGLKFMVYLQKENIIDESGMPKERFSAEFPKEGPSILRIQQVVRGDSAAYFCASSPPSGGNEKLFFGSGTQLSVL.